Each of the 21 T cell receptor beta chains below was sequenced from the same sample in a study of pediatric ulcerative colitis. During colonoscopy, one to two rectal pinch biopsies were collected. Sequenced by immunoSEQ multiplex PCR; TCRdb stores in-frame clones only, minus some. The sample contains tens of thousands of clones, about three quarters of which appear only once. The sequencing input was gut tissue. The receptors shown here come from a boy under 18 with severe ulcerative colitis.

This sequence joins TRBV5-4 and TRBJ1-6, with TRBD1 as a possible D gene (6 bases). The V end was cut by 1 base, the J end by 7 bases, with 12 bases between. CDR1 and CDR2 from the germline V gene are SGHNT and YYREEE (reference sequence). The CDR3 runs 15 residues. The DNA for the CDR3 is TGTGCCAGCAGCTTGCATGGGACAACGAATTCACCCCTCCACTTT. Protein product: CASSLHGTTNSPLHF. The full variable domain, in which reference TRBV5-4 and TRBJ1-6 provide the parts outside the CDR3, is ETGVTQSPTHLIKTRGQQVTLRCSSQSGHNTVSWYQQALGQGPQFIFQYYREEENGRGNFPPRFSGLQFPNYSSELNVNALELDDSALYLCASSLHGTTNSPLHFGNGTRLTVT.

This clone was detected a few times. The chain combines TRBV7-3 with TRBJ2-7; D uncertain. Germline V gene lookup returns CDR1 SGHTA and CDR2 FQGTGA. Trimming pared 1 base from V and 5 bases from J, leaving 9 bases between. This CDR3 has 13 amino acids. CDR3 in DNA: TGTGCCAGCAGCTTAAGGCCAAGCGACGAGCAGTACTTC. This translates into CASSLRPSDEQYF. Full variable domain (rest looked up from reference TRBV7-3 and TRBJ2-7): GAGVSQTPSNKVTEKGKYVELRCDPISGHTALYWYRQSLGQGPEFLIYFQGTGAADDSGLPNDRFFAVRPEGSVSTLKIQRTERGDSAVYLCASSLRPSDEQYFGPGTRLTVT.

The chain links TRBV10-3 to TRBJ1-2; D is perhaps TRBD1 (6 bases). V lost 11 bases, J lost 5 bases, and 18 bases lay in between. This CDR3 comprises 13 residues. Germline V lookup: CDR1 ENHRY, CDR2 SYGVKD. The CDR3 here is CASNSGTFYGYTF. The CDR3 nucleotides read TGTGCCTCAAACTCCGGGACATTTTATGGCTACACCTTC.

This clone was recorded once. One end of the junction fails to match germline, which may point to a read error. The chain combines TRBV20-1 with TRBJ1-4; D is perhaps TRBD1 (5 bases). The CDR3 runs 10 residues. Germline loops: CDR1 DFQATT, CDR2 SNEGSKA (reference sequence). This CDR3 reads CSASGGERGF. For the CDR3, the DNA is TGCAGTGCTAGCGGAGGGGAAAGGGGTTTT.

This sequence joins TRBV11-2 and TRBJ1-5, with D uncertain. V was pared by 5 bases and J by 4 bases, with 9 bases between. This CDR3 has 13 residues. Germline V gene data show CDR1 as SGHAT and CDR2 as FQNNGV. The CDR3 DNA follows: TGTGCCAGCAGCAAAGAAGTAAATCAGCCCCAGCATTTT. It encodes CASSKEVNQPQHF.

The chain couples TRBV6-1 to TRBJ2-1; the D gene is possibly TRBD1 (6 bases). Between the trimmed V and J ends, which lost 5 bases and 6 bases, there was a span of 14 bases. Germline V gene sequence: CDR1 MNHNS, CDR2 SASEGT. There are 14 residues in the CDR3. CDR3 sequence reads: CASSPEGRGNEQFF. In nucleotides, the CDR3 is TGTGCCAGCAGTCCAGAGGGCAGGGGCAATGAGCAGTTCTTC.

The rearrangement links TRBV5-1 to TRBJ2-1; D not certain. This CDR3 comprises 15 residues. V shed 5 bases and J shed 0 bases, with 12 bases lying between them. Germline assignment: CDR1 SGHRS and CDR2 YFSETQ. The CDR3 DNA sequence: TGCGCCAGCAGTGGCCCAGACTTCTCCTACAATGAGCAGTTCTTC. Protein product: CASSGPDFSYNEQFF. Looking up the rest from reference TRBV5-1 and TRBJ2-1 gives the full variable domain: KAGVTQTPRYLIKTRGQQVTLSCSPISGHRSVSWYQQTPGQGLQFLFEYFSETQRNKGNFPGRFSGRQFSNSRSEMNVSTLELGDSALYLCASSGPDFSYNEQFFGPGTRLTVL.

V usage is TRBV28 and J usage is TRBJ1-2, with D possibly being TRBD1 (5 bases). CDR1 and CDR2 from the germline V gene are MDHEN and SYDVKM. CDR3 length: 13 residues. Trimming removed 11 bases from V and 2 bases from J, with 15 bases in between. CDR3 in DNA: TGTGCCGGTAAACGGGGGGACAACTATGGCTACACCTTC. Amino acids: CAGKRGDNYGYTF.

This chain uses TRBV23-1 with TRBJ2-3; 9 nucleotides align to TRBD2. TRBV23-1 is annotated as an ORF whose role is uncertain. The length of the CDR3 is 19 residues. With 2 bases clipped from V and 6 bases from J, the junction kept 18 bases outside the gene matches. In DNA, the CDR3 is TGCGCCAGCAGTCAAACGGTGCAAGCGGGGGGATTCAACTGGGATACGCAGTATTTT. It encodes CASSQTVQAGGFNWDTQYF.

V gene TRBV5-6 combines with J gene TRBJ2-3; D gene unclear. The CDR3 is 15 residues long. Germline V lookup: CDR1 SGHDT, CDR2 YYEEEE. V gave up 0 bases and J gave up 2 bases, with 10 bases separating them. Written as DNA, the CDR3 is TGTGCCAGCAGCTTGGTAGGACCCGACACAGATACGCAGTATTTT. Amino acids: CASSLVGPDTDTQYF. The full variable domain, completed using reference TRBV5-6 and TRBJ2-3, is DAGVTQSPTHLIKTRGQQVTLRCSPKSGHDTVSWYQQALGQGPQFIFQYYEEEERQRGNFPDRFSGHQFPNYSSELNVNALLLGDSALYLCASSLVGPDTDTQYFGPGTRLTVL.

The rearrangement joins TRBV5-1 to TRBJ2-1; 9 nucleotides agree with TRBD2. The V gene's germline CDR1 is SGHRS and CDR2 YFSETQ. The CDR3 length is 15 residues. V shed 4 bases, J shed 4 bases, and the junction held 6 bases outside the gene matches. CDR3 in DNA: TGCGCCAGCAGCGTGTCGCTAGCGGGGTACAATGAGCAGTTCTTC. Its protein product is CASSVSLAGYNEQFF.

This chain links TRBV28 with TRBJ2-3; tentative D call: TRBD2 (5 bases). V lost 3 bases to trimming and J lost 2 bases, with 15 bases between them. The CDR3 has 16 amino acids. Germline V lookup: CDR1 MDHEN, CDR2 SYDVKM. Here the CDR3 reads CASSFHRDQSTDTQYF. As DNA, the CDR3 is TGTGCCAGCAGTTTCCACCGGGATCAATCCACAGATACGCAGTATTTT.

This chain uses TRBV30 with TRBJ2-3; 9 nucleotides align to TRBD2. Germline loops: CDR1 GTSNPN, CDR2 SVGIG (reference sequence). This CDR3 contains 13 residues. The V gene end was trimmed by 3 bases and the J gene end by 6 bases; junction bases not matched to a gene: 4. The CDR3 is CAWRNSGSDTQYF. CDR3 DNA: TGTGCCTGGAGGAATAGCGGGAGTGATACGCAGTATTTT.

The CDR3 DNA reads TGTGCCAGCAGCTTACAGGACAGGGCCACTGAAGCTTTCTTT. Its protein product is CASSLQDRATEAFF. This chain links TRBV7-8 with TRBJ1-1; 8 bases align to TRBD1. Looked up from germline, CDR1 is SGHVS and CDR2 is FQNEAQ. Germline trimming cut 2 bases from V and 4 bases from J; bases unmatched to any gene: 3. This CDR3 comprises 14 residues.

This chain uses TRBV4-2 with TRBJ2-3, with TRBD2 matching 10 bases. Germline values: CDR1 LGHNA, CDR2 YNFKEQ. V shed 0 bases, J shed 1 base, and the junction held 10 bases outside the gene matches. The CDR3 length is 19 residues. The CDR3 is CASSQEETSGTTRTDTQYF. The CDR3 nucleotides are TGTGCCAGCAGCCAAGAGGAAACTAGCGGGACTACCCGCACAGATACGCAGTATTTT.

This sequence joins TRBV2 and TRBJ2-1, with D tentatively TRBD1 (5 bases). Germline V gene lookup returns CDR1 SNHLY and CDR2 FYNNEI. The length of the CDR3 is 12 residues. Trimming left V 6 bases short and J 7 bases short, with 10 bases between. The CDR3 reads CASRPDTNEQFF. CDR3 coding DNA: TGTGCCAGCAGGCCGGACACTAATGAGCAGTTCTTC.

This clone was seen a handful of times. The J gene is TRBJ1-5, the V gene TRBV6-5; D may be TRBD1 (5 bases). Trimming took 5 bases from V and 6 from J, leaving 11 bases between them. Per the germline V gene, CDR1 is MNHEY and CDR2 is SVGAGI. The length of the CDR3 is 13 residues. DNA for the CDR3: TGTGCCAGCAGTATCCAGGGTGGTCAGCCCCAGCATTTT. It is translated as CASSIQGGQPQHF.

The chain combines TRBV9 with TRBJ2-3; D call uncertain. Trimming stripped 3 bases from V and 3 bases from J, with 5 bases between. The CDR3 consists of 12 residues. Germline lookup yields CDR1 SGDLS and CDR2 YYNGEE. The CDR3 loop reads CASSAQTDTQYF. CDR3 nucleotides: TGTGCCAGCAGCGCACAGACAGATACGCAGTATTTT.

The chain combines TRBV6-6 with TRBJ1-2; weak D call: TRBD1 (5 bases). Trimming left V 7 bases short and J 6 bases short, with 18 bases between. CDR1 is MNHNY, CDR2 SVGAGI, per germline (reference sequence). The CDR3 sequence is 14 residues long. The CDR3 DNA is TGTGCCAGCAAAACTTCGACAGTACTGGATGGCTACACCTTC. Protein: CASKTSTVLDGYTF.

This clone was found a few times. The J gene is TRBJ1-2, the V gene TRBV10-3; D is uncertain. This CDR3 spans 12 amino acids. V dropped 6 bases and J dropped 10 bases, with 15 bases sitting between them. The germline V gene encodes CDR1 ENHRY and CDR2 SYGVKD. The CDR3 DNA sequence: TGTGCCATCAGAGGTGCGGCCCCGGCCTACACCTTC. Translated: CAIRGAAPAYTF.

The rearrangement joins TRBV7-2 to TRBJ2-7; D is unclear. The CDR3 sequence is 12 residues long. Trimming shortened V by 0 bases and J by 12 bases, and 12 bases separated the two germline ends. Per germline, CDR1 SGHTA and CDR2 FQGNSA. The DNA of the CDR3 is TGTGCCAGCAGCTTAGCGCTAAACGTTCTGTACTTC. Residues: CASSLALNVLYF.